These T cell receptor beta chains were read from a single sample in a study of cytomegalovirus exposure and HLA in healthy donors. TCRdb keeps only in-frame clones here, not all; method: immunoSEQ multiplex PCR. The table records about 150,000 clones, over 80% of them present only once. Sequencing was done on a sample of PBMCs. All receptors derive from a woman in her 30s in good health and CMV-seropositive. Each CDR3 is given with its conserved first and last residue.

j_gene: TRBJ2-3; len: 17; v_gene: TRBV9; CDR3aa: CASSVVPTGGSTDTQYF
j_gene: TRBJ1-4; len: 15; v_gene: TRBV5-1; CDR3aa: CASSAPGGGNEKLFF
j_gene: TRBJ1-3; len: 12; v_gene: TRBV6-1; CDR3aa: CASSDRGNTIYF
j_gene: TRBJ1-1; len: 13; v_gene: TRBV29-1; CDR3aa: CSVFGAMNTEAFF
j_gene: TRBJ2-3; len: 16; v_gene: TRBV4-1; CDR3aa: CASSQGQGPKGDTQYF
j_gene: TRBJ1-3; len: 17; v_gene: TRBV5-1; CDR3aa: CASSSGEGVLTGNTIYF
j_gene: TRBJ2-1; len: 15; v_gene: TRBV5-1; CDR3aa: CASCPWAGALNEQFF
j_gene: TRBJ2-7; len: 17; v_gene: TRBV11-2; CDR3aa: CASSFASGRPFSYEQYF
j_gene: TRBJ2-1; len: 15; v_gene: TRBV4-1; CDR3aa: CASSLPLAGGDEQFF
j_gene: TRBJ2-4; len: 17; v_gene: TRBV10-2; CDR3aa: CASSEFRTSGAKNIQYF
j_gene: TRBJ2-2; len: 17; v_gene: TRBV5-1; CDR3aa: CASSLGGLAGDTGELFF
j_gene: TRBJ2-7; len: 13; v_gene: TRBV7-6; CDR3aa: CASSLEYRDEQYF
j_gene: TRBJ1-5; len: 15; v_gene: TRBV5-1; CDR3aa: CASSPEGQGNQPQHF
j_gene: TRBJ2-7; len: 15; v_gene: TRBV15; CDR3aa: CATSRVTSGSYEQYF
j_gene: TRBJ2-7; len: 14; v_gene: TRBV7-2; CDR3aa: CASSPGGGDYEQYF